These 25 T cell receptor beta chains share one sample of origin, sequenced in a study of blood T cell repertoires in COVID-19. Some clones are missing from TCRdb's copy, which holds only in-frame ones; the method was immunoSEQ multiplex PCR. The sample lists 150,000 to 160,000 clones, roughly nine tenths occurring once. Sequenced input: peripheral blood. The receptors were sampled from a man in his fifties or sixties with acute or convalescent COVID-19.

CDR3 loop: CASSRGGGGANYGYTF. For the CDR3, the DNA is TGTGCCAGCAGTCGGGGTGGCGGAGGAGCTAACTATGGCTACACCTTC. V and J are TRBV28 and TRBJ1-2; D is undetermined. The CDR3 has 16 amino acids. Germline CDR1 MDHEN, CDR2 SYDVKM. V was cut by 5 bases and J by 0 bases, with 16 bases left in between.

The V and J genes are TRBV11-3 and TRBJ2-1; 9 nucleotides agree with TRBD1. Per the germline V gene, CDR1 is SGHNT and CDR2 is YENEEA. This CDR3 comprises 13 residues. V lost 5 bases and J lost 6; bases outside the gene matches: 2. The chain's CDR3 is CASSKTGGNEQFF. In DNA, the CDR3 is TGTGCCAGCAGCAAGACAGGGGGCAATGAGCAGTTCTTC. Based on the CDR3 plus reference TRBV11-3 and TRBJ2-1, the full variable domain is EAGVVQSPRYKIIEKKQPVAFWCNPISGHNTLYWYLQNLGQGPELLIRYENEEAVDDSQLPKDRFSAERLKGVDSTLKIQPAELGDSAVYLCASSKTGGNEQFFGPGTRLTVL.

The rearrangement uses TRBV18 and TRBJ1-1, with D perhaps matching TRBD1 (6 bases). CDR3 size: 15 residues. V lost 3 bases and J lost 2, with 13 bases in between. Germline V lookup: CDR1 KGHSH, CDR2 LQKENI. In nucleotides, the CDR3 is TGTGCCAGCTCACCGGTAGGGACAAGAAACACTGAAGCTTTCTTT. Amino acids: CASSPVGTRNTEAFF. The full variable domain, in which reference TRBV18 and TRBJ1-1 provide the parts outside the CDR3, is NAGVMQNPRHLVRRRGQEARLRCSPMKGHSHVYWYRQLPEEGLKFMVYLQKENIIDESGMPKERFSAEFPKEGPSILRIQQVVRGDSAAYFCASSPVGTRNTEAFFGQGTRLTVV.

The chain links TRBV30 to TRBJ2-3; 9 nucleotides match TRBD2. This CDR3 comprises 15 residues. V shed 2 bases, J shed 4 bases, and the junction held 7 bases outside the gene matches. The germline gives CDR1 GTSNPN, CDR2 SVGIG (reference sequence). CDR3 amino acids: CAWSLASGIPDTQYF. The CDR3 nucleotides are TGTGCCTGGAGTCTGGCTAGCGGGATCCCAGATACGCAGTATTTT.

CDR3 bases: TGTGCCAGCAGTCATCAAAACAGGGGGCCACGAGGCTACACCTTC. Translating gives CASSHQNRGPRGYTF. This chain uses TRBV28 with TRBJ1-2; the match to TRBD1 covers 9 bases. V dropped 5 bases and J dropped 8; count of bases not matched to a gene: 12. The CDR3 spans 15 residues. The germline V gene encodes CDR1 MDHEN and CDR2 SYDVKM.

V gene TRBV27 combines with J gene TRBJ2-7, with TRBD2 identical over 8 bases. CDR1 MNHEY and CDR2 SMNVEV come from the germline V gene (reference sequence). This CDR3 has 12 residues. V lost 8 bases, J lost 3 bases, and 3 bases stayed unmatched. The CDR3 protein is CASWTSFYEQYF. CDR3 in DNA: TGTGCCAGCTGGACTAGCTTCTACGAGCAGTACTTC.

The chain recombines TRBV5-1 with TRBJ2-2, with D possibly TRBD2 on 6 matching bases. Trimming took 1 base from V and 5 from J, leaving 12 bases between them. The CDR3 length is 15 residues. Germline V lookup: CDR1 SGHRS, CDR2 YFSETQ. This CDR3 reads CASSLLGGLTGELFF. For the CDR3, the DNA is TGCGCCAGCAGCTTGTTGGGGGGTCTGACCGGGGAGCTGTTTTTT. The whole variable domain, filled in from reference TRBV5-1 and TRBJ2-2, reads KAGVTQTPRYLIKTRGQQVTLSCSPISGHRSVSWYQQTPGQGLQFLFEYFSETQRNKGNFPGRFSGRQFSNSRSEMNVSTLELGDSALYLCASSLLGGLTGELFFGEGSRLTVL.

The chain is built from TRBV10-3 and TRBJ2-3; TRBD2 aligns across 7 bases. Trimming cost V 6 bases and J 3 bases; bases outside gene matches: 9. CDR3 size: 15 residues. CDR1 is ENHRY and CDR2 is SYGVKD in the germline V gene. CDR3 coding DNA: TGTGCCATCAGGGCTAGCGGAGGGCGGACAGATACGCAGTATTTT. This encodes CAIRASGGRTDTQYF.

The CDR3: CSVADGDYGYTF. CDR3 coding DNA: TGCAGCGTCGCTGACGGAGACTATGGCTACACCTTC. The chain links TRBV29-1 to TRBJ1-2; D uncertain. Germline V gene lookup returns CDR1 SQVTM and CDR2 ANQGSEA. CDR3 length: 12 amino acids. Trimming left V 6 bases short and J 3 bases short, with 11 bases between.

V usage is TRBV2 and J usage is TRBJ1-3, with unresolved D. The CDR3 is 14 amino acids. Looked up from germline, CDR1 is SNHLY and CDR2 is FYNNEI. The V gene lost 2 bases and the J gene lost 3 bases, with 8 bases spanning the gap. As DNA, the CDR3 is TGTGCCAGCAGTGAATCCGTTTTTGGAAACACCATATATTTT. The encoded protein is CASSESVFGNTIYF.

This chain uses TRBV19 with TRBJ1-6, with a weak D call TRBD1 (6 bases). The V end lost 1 base, the J end lost 6 bases, and 10 bases lay between the germline ends. CDR1 is LNHDA and CDR2 is SQIVND in the germline V gene (reference sequence). The CDR3 is 15 amino acids. CDR3 in amino acids: CASSIGSQGNSPLHF. The CDR3 DNA reads TGTGCCAGTAGTATAGGATCACAGGGTAATTCACCCCTCCACTTT.

The gene calls are TRBV9 and TRBJ1-6; D perhaps matches TRBD1 (6 bases). CDR3 size: 12 residues. The V end lost 2 bases, the J end lost 13 bases, and 10 bases lay between the germline ends. Germline CDR1 SGDLS, CDR2 YYNGEE. For the CDR3, the DNA is TGTGCCAGCAGCGTGACCAGGGGCCCCCTCCACTTT. Translation gives CASSVTRGPLHF.

In this sample, this clone turned up once. This chain connects TRBV9 to TRBJ1-5; no clear D gene. The germline CDR1 and CDR2 sequences are SGDLS and YYNGEE. The CDR3 is 14 residues long. Deletions cut 0 bases from V and 3 bases from J, with 7 bases between. CDR3 DNA sequence: TGTGCCAGCAGCGTAGGCGGCTACAATCAGCCCCAGCATTTT. Amino acids: CASSVGGYNQPQHF.

J is TRBJ2-1 and V is TRBV25-1, with 8 nucleotides matching TRBD2. This CDR3 comprises 14 residues. Per germline, CDR1 MGHDK and CDR2 SYGVNS. J was trimmed by 7 bases and V by 3 bases; bases with no gene match: 5. CDR3 amino acids: CASSESGRRNEQFF. The CDR3 region has the DNA TGTGCCAGCAGTGAGAGCGGGAGAAGGAATGAGCAGTTCTTC.

This chain joins TRBV7-2 and TRBJ2-1, with TRBD2 matching over 8 bases. Per germline, CDR1 SGHTA and CDR2 FQGNSA. The CDR3 extends over 14 amino acids. V trimming: 3 bases; J trimming: 7 bases; junction bases outside the gene matches: 5. This CDR3 is CASSLGTSMNEQFF. The CDR3 DNA reads TGTGCCAGCAGCTTGGGGACTAGTATGAATGAGCAGTTCTTC.

The V and J genes are TRBV27 and TRBJ1-6; 10 bases agree with TRBD1. Trimming removed 5 bases from V and 8 bases from J; junction bases left unmatched: 3. This CDR3 has 14 residues. Germline-derived CDR1 and CDR2 are MNHEY and SMNVEV (reference sequence). Here the CDR3 DNA reads TGTGCCAGCAGTCGGACAGGGGGGGATTCACCCCTCCACTTT. The encoded protein is CASSRTGGDSPLHF.

This chain uses TRBV18 with TRBJ1-1; TRBD1 aligns across 8 bases. Germline V gene data show CDR1 as KGHSH and CDR2 as LQKENI. V lost 6 bases to trimming and J lost 1 base; unmatched junction nucleotides: 4. CDR3 length: 14 amino acids. CDR3 bases: TGTGCCAGCTCTCAGGACAGGGAGAACACTGAAGCTTTCTTT. Amino acids: CASSQDRENTEAFF.

The gene calls are TRBV30 and TRBJ1-5, with D perhaps matching TRBD1 (6 bases). The CDR3 covers 15 residues. Per the germline V gene, CDR1 is GTSNPN and CDR2 is SVGIG (reference sequence). V dropped 0 bases and J dropped 2 bases, with 11 bases sitting between them. CDR3 DNA sequence: TGTGCCTGGAGTGTACAGGGTACCGGCAATCAGCCCCAGCATTTT. It is translated as CAWSVQGTGNQPQHF.

V and J are TRBV10-1 and TRBJ1-1, with 9 bases matching TRBD1. The CDR3 has 14 amino acids. V lost 6 bases, J lost 4 bases, and 6 bases stayed unmatched. Germline assignment: CDR1 WNHNN and CDR2 SYGVQD (reference sequence). The chain's CDR3 is CASRRTGGGTEAFF. The CDR3 bases are TGCGCCAGCAGGAGAACAGGGGGCGGCACTGAAGCTTTCTTT.

This clone has only one observation. This rearrangement joins TRBV10-3 to TRBJ2-3; the match to TRBD2 covers 9 bases. The CDR3 length is 17 residues. V shed 10 bases and J 7 bases; nucleotides not matched to a gene: 21. CDR1 ENHRY and CDR2 SYGVKD come from the germline V gene. CDR3 sequence reads: CATTNSVAGGGANTQYF. CDR3 DNA sequence: TGTGCCACCACAAATTCGGTTGCGGGAGGGGGGGCCAATACGCAGTATTTT.

The J gene is TRBJ1-2, the V gene TRBV2; the D gene is possibly TRBD1 (5 bases). The CDR3 totals 12 residues. Germline V lookup: CDR1 SNHLY, CDR2 FYNNEI. V lost 8 bases, J lost 4 bases, and 11 bases lay in between. CDR3 bases: TGTGCCAGCTTTTCAGGGTCCTATGGCTACACCTTC. Its protein is CASFSGSYGYTF.

The rearrangement uses TRBV4-2 and TRBJ2-1, with 8 bases identical to TRBD2. The germline gives CDR1 LGHNA, CDR2 YNFKEQ. This CDR3 comprises 16 residues. J lost 4 bases, V lost 0 bases, and 5 bases had no gene match. CDR3 DNA sequence: TGTGCCAGCAGCCAAGAGGGACTAGGCCAATACAATGAGCAGTTCTTC. Protein sequence: CASSQEGLGQYNEQFF.

CDR3 coding DNA: TGTGCCAGCAGCTTATTGGGACACAGATATGGCTACACCTTC. Translated: CASSLLGHRYGYTF. The V call is TRBV7-2, the J call TRBJ1-2; weak D call: TRBD1 (6 bases). Germline CDR1 and CDR2: SGHTA and FQGNSA. Trimming stripped 2 bases from V and 5 bases from J, with 12 bases between. The CDR3 sequence is 14 residues long.

This chain joins TRBV10-3 and TRBJ2-1; 7 positions match TRBD2. The germline gives CDR1 ENHRY, CDR2 SYGVKD. CDR3 length: 15 amino acids. Trimming cost V 2 bases and J 1 base; bases outside gene matches: 2. In DNA form, the CDR3 reads TGTGCCATCAGTGAGGGGGGGGGTTCCTACAATGAGCAGTTCTTC. This translates into CAISEGGGSYNEQFF.

Here the CDR3 DNA reads TGTGCCAGCAGTTACTCGCAGGGGGTAGCTTTCTTT. The encoded protein is CASSYSQGVAFF. The rearrangement joins TRBV6-2 or TRBV6-3 to TRBJ1-1; 7 nucleotides align to TRBD1. The V and J ends lost 0 bases and 10 bases, in that order; junction bases with no gene match: 2. The CDR3 loop spans 12 amino acids. Germline CDR1 MNHEY, CDR2 SVGEGT.